This is a list of T cell receptor beta chains from one sample in a study of blood T cell repertoires in COVID-19. The repertoire was sequenced with immunoSEQ multiplex PCR; TCRdb's copy has only in-frame clones and lacks some. The sample has roughly 460,000 clones; about 90% are singletons. The source material was peripheral blood. The receptors derive from a man in his late teens or twenties with COVID-19, enrolled during active disease. The CDR3 runs from the conserved cysteine through the conserved F or W. A D gene is named only where the DNA matches it firmly. Part of the rows lack a size; the others show once, few, many or a class for expanded clones.

v_gene	j_gene	abundance	d_gene	CDR3aa	CDR3nt
TRBV5-1	TRBJ2-5	-	TRBD1	CASSLDRGRQETQYF	TGCGCCAGCAGCTTAGACAGGGGACGGCAGGAGACCCAGTACTTC
TRBV24-1	TRBJ2-5	-	-	CATSDPIWEDGNQETQYF	TGTGCCACCAGTGATCCCATCTGGGAGGACGGGAACCAAGAGACCCAGTACTTC
TRBV7-8	TRBJ2-3	-	TRBD2	CASIGLAGENAATTSTDTQYF	TGTGCCAGCATCGGACTAGCGGGAGAGAACGCCGCAACAACTAGCACAGATACGCAGTATTTT
TRBV9	TRBJ2-1	-	-	CASTIEGVAQRIDEQFF	TGTGCCAGCACCATAGAGGGTGTGGCGCAGCGAATAGATGAGCAGTTCTTC
TRBV25-1	TRBJ2-6	-	-	CATSGRGTLGANVLTF	TGTGCCACCTCGGGGAGGGGGACTCTGGGGGCCAACGTCCTGACTTTC
TRBV10-3	TRBJ2-7	few	TRBD1	CAISPGQGRYEQYF	TGTGCCATCAGTCCCGGACAGGGGAGATACGAGCAGTACTTC
TRBV7-9	TRBJ1-1	-	TRBD1	CASSPPDRSNTEAFF	TGTGCCAGCAGCCCCCCGGACAGGTCGAACACTGAAGCTTTCTTT
TRBV4-2	TRBJ2-4	-	-	CASSQDYESGRIAKNIQYF	TGTGCCAGCAGCCAAGATTATGAAAGCGGGCGTATAGCCAAAAACATTCAGTACTTC
TRBV18	TRBJ2-3	-	-	CASSPRGPTDTQYF	TGTGCCAGCTCACCACGGGGGCCCACAGATACGCAGTATTTT
TRBV6-1	TRBJ2-1	-	-	CASSEAYENEQFF	TGTGCCAGCAGTGAAGCGTACGAGAATGAGCAGTTCTTC
TRBV19	TRBJ1-6	-	-	CATRVSSYNSPLHF	TGTGCCACCCGAGTGAGCTCCTATAATTCACCCCTCCACTTT
TRBV30	TRBJ2-1	-	TRBD2	CAWSLGTSGKGDEQFF	TGTGCCTGGAGTCTTGGGACTAGCGGGAAGGGGGATGAGCAGTTCTTC
TRBV12-3/TRBV12-4	TRBJ1-1	-	-	CASSPLQEGEAFF	TGTGCCAGCAGCCCGTTGCAGGAGGGTGAAGCTTTCTTT
TRBV5-6	TRBJ2-7	once	TRBD1	CASRGTGVGDYEQYF	TGTGCCAGCAGAGGGACAGGGGTCGGGGACTACGAGCAGTACTTC
TRBV19	TRBJ2-7	-	-	CASSPLYQGGRYEQYF	TGTGCCAGTAGCCCGTTGTATCAGGGAGGTCGCTACGAGCAGTACTTC
TRBV6-1	TRBJ2-5	-	TRBD2	CASSEARVSGRWETQYF	TGTGCCAGCAGTGAAGCCAGGGTTAGCGGGAGGTGGGAGACCCAGTACTTC
TRBV6-1	TRBJ1-2	-	-	CASSDQGWGYTF	TGTGCCAGCAGTGACCAGGGGTGGGGCTACACCTTC
TRBV7-9	TRBJ2-2	-	-	CAFRDTNTGELFF	TGTGCCTTCCGGGACACTAACACCGGGGAGCTGTTTTTT
TRBV2	TRBJ2-1	-	TRBD2	CASGEGLGLASKVNEQFF	TGTGCCAGTGGGGAGGGTCTTGGGTTGGCCTCAAAGGTTAATGAGCAGTTCTTC
TRBV3-1/TRBV3-2	TRBJ2-3	once	-	CASSQDLQIDTQYF	TGTGCCAGCAGCCAAGATCTTCAGATAGATACGCAGTATTTT
TRBV28	TRBJ2-5	-	-	CASSLPTDQKGLSQYF	TGTGCCAGCAGTTTACCTACGGACCAAAAGGGGCTTTCCCAGTACTTC
TRBV25-1	TRBJ1-5	-	TRBD1	CASSPPGQNQPQHF	TGTGCCAGCAGTCCCCCGGGACAGAATCAGCCCCAGCATTTT
TRBV20-1	TRBJ2-5	-	TRBD2	CSASLAGAVETQYF	TGCAGTGCTAGTCTAGCGGGGGCCGTGGAGACCCAGTACTTC
TRBV19	TRBJ1-1	-	-	CASSRVSGRGLRTEAFF	TGTGCCAGTAGTAGAGTATCCGGCAGGGGTTTGAGGACTGAAGCTTTCTTT
TRBV7-9	TRBJ1-2	-	-	CASSLVGAGALNYGYTF	TGTGCCAGCAGCTTAGTTGGGGCAGGAGCCCTTAACTATGGCTACACCTTC
TRBV19	TRBJ2-7	-	-	CASSIEYSSYEQYF	TGTGCCAGTAGTATAGAATACAGTTCCTACGAGCAGTACTTC
TRBV14	TRBJ1-2	-	-	CASSHPRGSYTF	TGTGCCAGCAGTCACCCTAGGGGTAGCTACACCTTC
TRBV4-1	TRBJ2-1	-	TRBD2	CASSASFSGSSYNEQFF	TGCGCCAGCAGCGCCTCCTTTAGCGGGAGCTCCTACAATGAGCAGTTCTTC
TRBV5-1	TRBJ1-3	-	TRBD1	CASSLEGTGFSGNTIYF	TGCGCCAGCAGCTTGGAGGGGACAGGCTTCTCTGGAAACACCATATATTTT
TRBV6-5	TRBJ2-1	-	-	CASAGSGSNEQFF	TGTGCCAGTGCCGGAAGCGGAAGCAATGAGCAGTTCTTC
TRBV9	TRBJ2-1	once	TRBD2	CASSVYPPGLGDNEQFF	TGTGCCAGCAGCGTCTACCCCCCGGGACTAGGAGACAATGAGCAGTTCTTC
TRBV12-3/TRBV12-4	TRBJ2-2	-	-	CASTTWSLGELFF	TGTGCCAGCACTACTTGGAGTTTGGGGGAGCTGTTTTTT
TRBV5-4	TRBJ1-1	-	-	CASSSSTGGNTEAFF	TGTGCCAGCAGCTCTTCGACAGGTGGGAACACTGAAGCTTTCTTT
TRBV6-5	TRBJ1-1	-	-	CASSRDTEAFF	TGTGCCAGCAGCAGGGACACTGAAGCTTTCTTT
TRBV6-5	TRBJ2-7	-	-	CASSLAVSYEQYF	TGTGCCAGCAGTTTAGCGGTCTCCTACGAGCAGTACTTC
TRBV4-2	TRBJ2-7	-	TRBD1	CASSQPGQGAHEQYF	TGTGCCAGCAGCCAGCCGGGACAGGGGGCCCACGAGCAGTACTTC
TRBV2	TRBJ2-1	-	-	CAARHGKGSYNEQFF	TGTGCCGCACGTCACGGGAAAGGCTCCTACAATGAGCAGTTCTTC
TRBV5-1	TRBJ2-1	-	TRBD2	CASSLASGGRYEQFF	TGCGCCAGCAGCTTGGCTAGCGGGGGGAGGTATGAGCAGTTCTTC
TRBV7-8	TRBJ1-1	once	-	CASSFQSPNTEAFF	TGTGCCAGCAGCTTCCAATCCCCGAACACTGAAGCTTTCTTT
TRBV14	TRBJ1-1	-	-	CASSLQMNTEAFF	TGTGCCAGCAGCTTACAGATGAACACTGAAGCTTTCTTT
TRBV18	TRBJ2-7	-	TRBD1	CASSPQGDSYEQYF	TGTGCCAGCTCACCGCAGGGGGACTCCTACGAGCAGTACTTC
TRBV7-8	TRBJ2-5	-	-	CASGPQTSSETQYF	TGTGCCAGCGGCCCGCAGACAAGTTCGGAGACCCAGTACTTC
TRBV19	TRBJ1-5	-	TRBD1	CASRGQTRNQPQHF	TGTGCCAGTAGGGGACAGACCAGAAATCAGCCCCAGCATTTT
TRBV5-1	TRBJ2-5	-	-	CASSPQLRAGETQYF	TGCGCCAGCAGCCCGCAGTTGAGGGCGGGAGAGACCCAGTACTTC
TRBV19	TRBJ2-2	-	-	CASGRRDWDGELFF	TGTGCCAGTGGACGCAGGGATTGGGACGGGGAGCTGTTTTTT
TRBV18	TRBJ2-7	-	-	CASSPRVFYEQYF	TGTGCCAGCTCACCGAGGGTTTTCTACGAGCAGTACTTC
TRBV7-8	TRBJ2-7	-	TRBD1	CASSLGTTTGSSYEQYF	TGTGCCAGCAGCTTAGGGACCACGACAGGGAGCTCCTACGAGCAGTACTTC
TRBV11-3	TRBJ2-1	once	-	CASSARGTSSSYNEQFF	TGTGCCAGCAGCGCCAGGGGGACTTCAAGCTCCTACAATGAGCAGTTCTTC
TRBV6-5	TRBJ1-1	-	TRBD1	CASSSRQGQNTEAFF	TGTGCCAGCAGTTCGCGACAGGGCCAGAACACTGAAGCTTTCTTT
TRBV20-1	TRBJ2-5	once	TRBD1	CSASRSAQGTGAYQETQYF	TGCAGTGCTAGTCGGTCCGCCCAAGGGACAGGGGCCTACCAAGAGACCCAGTACTTC
TRBV19	TRBJ1-1	-	TRBD1	CASSLSDRGFSEAFF	TGTGCCAGTAGTCTTTCGGACAGGGGGTTCTCTGAAGCTTTCTTT